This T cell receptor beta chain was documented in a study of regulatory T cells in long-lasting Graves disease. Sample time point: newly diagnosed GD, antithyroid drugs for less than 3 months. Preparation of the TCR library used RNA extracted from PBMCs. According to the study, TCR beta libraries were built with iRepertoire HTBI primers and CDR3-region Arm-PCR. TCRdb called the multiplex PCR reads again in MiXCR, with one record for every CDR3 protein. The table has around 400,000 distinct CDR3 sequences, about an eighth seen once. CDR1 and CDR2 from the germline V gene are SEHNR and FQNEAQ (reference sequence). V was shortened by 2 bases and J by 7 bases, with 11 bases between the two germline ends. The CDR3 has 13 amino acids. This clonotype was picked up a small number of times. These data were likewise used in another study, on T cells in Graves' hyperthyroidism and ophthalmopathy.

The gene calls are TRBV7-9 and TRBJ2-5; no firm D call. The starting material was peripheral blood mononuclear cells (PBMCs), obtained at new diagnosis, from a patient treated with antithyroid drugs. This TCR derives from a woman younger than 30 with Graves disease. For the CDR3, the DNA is TGTGCCAGCAGCTTACCCTCGCTTCGGACCCAGTACTTC. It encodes CASSLPSLRTQYF. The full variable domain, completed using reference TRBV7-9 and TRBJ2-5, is DTGVSQNPRHKITKRGQNVTFRCDPISEHNRLYWYRQTLGQGPEFLTYFQNEAQLEKSRLLSDRFSAERPKGSFSTLEIQRTEQGDSAMYLCASSLPSLRTQYFGPGTRLLVL.